The sequence of this TCR beta chain was determined in a study of control samples from healthy donors and cancer patients. Trimming left V 2 bases short and J 8 bases short, with 15 bases between. CDR1 and CDR2 from the germline V gene are LGHDT and YNNKEL (reference sequence). The length of the CDR3 is 14 residues. TCRdb's table, derived via immunoSEQ multiplex PCR, lists solely in-frame clones and lacks some. Of about 110,000 clones in the sample, around four fifths were seen once. The V call is TRBV3-1 (or the pseudogene TRBV3-2), the J call TRBJ1-2; D is perhaps TRBD1 (6 bases). Sequenced: blood. The sequence was obtained from a young man in good health. CDR3 loop: CASSQTTQGYGYTF. The CDR3 coding sequence is TGTGCCAGCAGCCAAACAACACAGGGATACGGCTACACCTTC.